This is a list of T cell receptor beta chains from one sample in a study of T cell responses to AZD1222 COVID-19 vaccine. Sequencing used immunoSEQ multiplex PCR; TCRdb keeps in-frame clones, though not all of them. The sample holds 97,000 or so clones; approximately 86% are singletons and the top ten take around 5%. Sample: peripheral blood, taken on day 0 of AZD1222 vaccination. The source is an adult in good health. The conserved cysteine and the conserved F or W are not part of the CDR3 here. Fields, in order: V gene, D gene, CDR3 protein. D genes are given only for firm matches.

>TRBV5-1|TRBD2
ASSSYLSGRGNTGELF
>TRBV2|NA
ASRTGTRGPEAF
>TRBV6-5|TRBD1
ASRGQGTNEQF
>TRBV7-2|NA
ASSLGFGLATSTDTQY
>TRBV7-2|NA
ASSQRQDSPLH
>TRBV10-3|TRBD1
AISEGTVGYT
>TRBV7-8|NA
ASSPRGGETEAF
>TRBV5-1|TRBD2
ASKAAAGGQETQY
>TRBV18|NA
ASSPQEEEQY
>TRBV7-2|NA
ASRHPGASNEQF
>TRBV5-1|NA
ASSADWGYT
>TRBV19|NA
ASSMVGGLGGQPQH
>TRBV10-3|TRBD1
AISDPDRGVYDEQF
>TRBV5-6|NA
ASSPGLGAAGNTIY
>TRBV5-8|TRBD1
ASSVGTGNQPQH
>TRBV7-2|NA
ASSFNNYYEQY
>TRBV2|NA
ASSARAGLRSNQPQH
>TRBV3-1/TRBV3-2|NA
ASSQAMRGTEAF
>TRBV9|TRBD1
ASSATGGASNEQF
>TRBV4-2|TRBD1
ASSQQGDRALSYEQY
>TRBV7-2|TRBD2
ASSLVGGAGGNEQF
>TRBV5-1|TRBD2
ASSLGELAGGYNEQF
>TRBV29-1|TRBD2
SVQWGGGETQY
>TRBV19|TRBD1
ASKDRQGPEAF
>TRBV4-3|TRBD1
ASSQGTGIGLGETQY
>TRBV28|NA
ASSLMGSQGLG
>TRBV4-3|NA
ASSQAARRTNYGYT
>TRBV2|NA
ASSVWGTEAF
>TRBV5-1|TRBD1
ASSSPGQGAIGTQY
>TRBV7-2|TRBD2
ASSLGLAGVTEQY
>TRBV7-9|NA
ASSLALEETQY
>TRBV5-5|NA
ASGGDSLPYEQY
>TRBV2|TRBD1
ASRGTGGPYEQY